These 29 T cell receptor beta chains came from one sample sequenced in a study of T cell repertoires in cytomegalovirus infection (dated by TCRdb to the late 2010s). Sequencing used an Illumina HiSeq 1500. Using fastp trimming at Q25 and MiXCR clonotype assembly, TCRdb reanalyzed the public sequencing data and kept in-frame beta chains. Identical CDR3 proteins give one entry, which carries the most common genes and DNA. Across this sample there are roughly 500,000 distinct CDR3 sequences, with about 15% seen only once. The ten largest clones represent 24% of the sample. Sequencing was performed on CD8+ T cells from PBMCs. Receptor source: a human donor in good health (CMV status not recorded). Some clones in this sample may be carry-over from other donors' samples.

Ten or more counts support this clonotype. V usage is TRBV7-3 and J usage is TRBJ1-1; unclear D gene. The CDR3 contains 15 residues. V lost 1 base and J 0 bases, leaving 9 bases between the germline ends. Germline CDR1 SGHTA, CDR2 FQGTGA. The DNA for the CDR3 is TGTGCCAGCAGCTTAAATGCAGCCATGAACACTGAAGCTTTCTTT. Amino acids: CASSLNAAMNTEAFF.

At least ten counts were recorded for this clonotype. The rearrangement joins TRBV10-3 to TRBJ2-3; D uncertain. From germline, CDR1 is ENHRY and CDR2 SYGVKD. V lost 10 bases and J lost 1, with 15 bases in between. The CDR3 spans 14 residues. CDR3 residues: CATVDPARTDTQYF. CDR3 bases: TGTGCCACCGTGGACCCCGCCCGCACAGATACGCAGTATTTT.

This chain links TRBV11-3 with TRBJ1-5; D is perhaps TRBD1 (6 bases). Trimming removed 1 base at V and 9 bases at J, with 19 bases between. This CDR3 contains 16 residues. Per the germline V gene, CDR1 is SGHNT and CDR2 is YENEEA. The CDR3 region has the DNA TGTGCCAGCAGCTTAGTGGGGGGGCGCGAGGCAGGGCCCCAGCATTTT. Translating it yields CASSLVGGREAGPQHF.

The J gene is TRBJ2-1, the V gene TRBV19; 8 bases map to TRBD2. The V gene's germline CDR1 is LNHDA and CDR2 SQIVND (reference sequence). This CDR3 comprises 15 residues. With V trimmed by 5 bases and J by 4 bases, 7 bases remained unmatched. CDR3 protein: CASSRDGTSYNEQFF. CDR3 in DNA: TGTGCCAGTAGTCGCGACGGGACTAGTTACAATGAGCAGTTCTTC.

The rearrangement uses TRBV7-3 and TRBJ2-2, with D possibly matching TRBD2 (6 bases). Trimming pared 0 bases from V and 6 bases from J, leaving 17 bases between. The CDR3 contains 17 residues. Germline-derived CDR1 and CDR2 are SGHTA and FQGTGA. The CDR3: CASSLTPGGSISGELFF. The DNA for the CDR3 is TGTGCCAGCAGCTTAACCCCTGGGGGGAGTATCTCCGGGGAGCTGTTTTTT.

The table lists this clonotype with many counts. The V and J genes are TRBV7-6 and TRBJ2-7; D possibly corresponds to TRBD1 (6 bases). Germline CDR1 reads SGHVS; CDR2 reads FNYEAQ. The length of the CDR3 is 14 residues. V lost 5 bases and J 2 bases, leaving 13 bases between the germline ends. The CDR3 loop reads CASSAPGDPYEQYF. In DNA, the CDR3 is TGTGCCAGCAGCGCCCCAGGGGACCCCTACGAGCAGTACTTC. The variable domain in full, with the rest retrieved from reference TRBV7-6 and TRBJ2-7, is GAGVSQSPRYKVTKRGQDVALRCDPISGHVSLYWYRQALGQGPEFLTYFNYEAQQDKSGLPNDRFSAERPEGSISTLTIQRTEQRDSAMYRCASSAPGDPYEQYFGPGTRLTVT.

V gene TRBV27 combines with J gene TRBJ2-5, with a possible D match to TRBD2 (5 bases). The CDR3 is 13 amino acids. CDR1 and CDR2 from the germline V gene are MNHEY and SMNVEV (reference sequence). The V end lost 8 bases, the J end lost 0 bases, and 10 bases lay between the germline ends. CDR3 sequence: CASCGENQETQYF. The CDR3 region has the DNA TGTGCCAGCTGTGGGGAGAACCAAGAGACCCAGTACTTC.

The chain combines TRBV25-1 with TRBJ2-5; 15 nucleotides align to TRBD2. The CDR3 contains 18 residues. With 5 bases clipped from V and 5 bases from J, the junction kept 12 bases outside the gene matches. Germline V gene sequence: CDR1 MGHDK, CDR2 SYGVNS. This CDR3 reads CASSPPGEGLAGGETQYF. CDR3 coding DNA: TGTGCCAGCAGTCCCCCCGGAGAAGGACTAGCGGGGGGGGAGACCCAGTACTTC.

This chain links TRBV2 with TRBJ2-2, with 7 nucleotides matching TRBD1. Germline loops: CDR1 SNHLY, CDR2 FYNNEI. This CDR3 comprises 15 residues. The V and J ends lost 8 bases and 0 bases, in that order; junction bases with no gene match: 6. The CDR3 DNA sequence: TGTGCCAGCTTAGGACAGGCGACGAACACCGGGGAGCTGTTTTTT. This gives the protein CASLGQATNTGELFF.

This clonotype appeared many times. The J gene is TRBJ1-4, the V gene TRBV7-6; D is uncertain. The CDR3 consists of 14 residues. Trimming shortened V by 1 base and J by 2 bases, and 5 bases separated the two germline ends. The germline V gene encodes CDR1 SGHVS and CDR2 FNYEAQ. The CDR3 region is CASSLGLTNEKLFF. Here the CDR3 DNA reads TGTGCCAGCAGCTTAGGACTTACTAATGAAAAACTGTTTTTT. The full variable domain, completed using reference TRBV7-6 and TRBJ1-4, is GAGVSQSPRYKVTKRGQDVALRCDPISGHVSLYWYRQALGQGPEFLTYFNYEAQQDKSGLPNDRFSAERPEGSISTLTIQRTEQRDSAMYRCASSLGLTNEKLFFGSGTQLSVL.

Note on this clonotype: One junction end does not reproduce the germline sequence, and a read error may be involved. The chain combines TRBV4-1 with TRBJ2-1; TRBD2 matches at 14 bases. This CDR3 contains 17 residues. Germline CDR1 is MGHRA and CDR2 is YSYEKL. The CDR3 is CASSQVTSGRAYNEQFF. In DNA form, the CDR3 reads TGTGCCAGCAGCCAAGTGACTAGCGGGAGGGCCTACAATGAGCAGTTCTTC.

The chain couples TRBV7-9 to TRBJ2-7; 11 bases fit TRBD1. Germline V gene sequence: CDR1 SEHNR, CDR2 FQNEAQ (reference sequence). J gave up 6 bases and V 3 bases, and 4 bases lay outside the gene matches. This CDR3 comprises 14 residues. This CDR3 is CASSFGQGASEQYF. CDR3 sequence (DNA): TGTGCCAGCAGCTTCGGACAGGGGGCAAGCGAGCAGTACTTC.

The chain has TRBV20-1 and TRBJ1-5; no firm D call. The CDR3 has 15 amino acids. Deletions cut 3 bases from V and 7 bases from J, with 19 bases between. From germline, CDR1 is DFQATT and CDR2 SNEGSKA (reference sequence). The CDR3: CSASGPDVTGQPQHF. DNA of the CDR3: TGCAGTGCTAGCGGGCCGGACGTAACTGGGCAGCCCCAGCATTTT.

The sample holds many counts of this clonotype. The genes are TRBV27 and TRBJ1-1, with 7 nucleotides matching TRBD1. The CDR3 has 15 residues. CDR1 and CDR2 (germline): MNHEY, SMNVEV (reference sequence). Unmatched junction bases numbered 7, after V lost 5 bases and J lost 1 base. CDR3 nucleotides: TGTGCCAGCAGTCACCACAGGGGTAAGAACACTGAAGCTTTCTTT. It translates to CASSHHRGKNTEAFF.

This clonotype was seen only a few times. The chain recombines TRBV19 with TRBJ1-5, with D perhaps matching TRBD1 (6 bases). Germline CDR1 is LNHDA and CDR2 is SQIVND (reference sequence). V was trimmed by 6 bases and J by 0 bases, leaving 30 bases between them. The CDR3 sequence is 21 residues long. The CDR3 nucleotides read TGTGCCAGTAGCCGGCGGAGGGGGGATAAGTTAGATTCTTATAGCAATCAGCCCCAGCATTTT. It specifies CASSRRRGDKLDSYSNQPQHF.

This chain links TRBV4-2 with TRBJ2-7; D is possibly TRBD1 (6 bases). CDR3 length: 17 residues. With 0 bases removed from V and 1 base from J, the gap between germline ends came to 16 bases. CDR1 and CDR2 from the germline V gene are LGHNA and YNFKEQ. The CDR3 DNA reads as TGTGCCAGCAGCCAAGAAATCCCCCGGGACATATCCTACGAGCAGTACTTC. Amino acid sequence: CASSQEIPRDISYEQYF.

There are a few counts of this clonotype. This rearrangement joins TRBV27 to TRBJ2-7, with TRBD1 matching 9 bases. CDR1 is MNHEY and CDR2 is SMNVEV in the germline V gene (reference sequence). V was pared by 10 bases and J by 3 bases, with 10 bases of the junction left unmatched. The CDR3 contains 14 residues. The CDR3 spells CATSLKGQGYEQYF. CDR3 sequence (DNA): TGTGCCACCTCCCTTAAGGGACAGGGCTACGAGCAGTACTTC.

The chain uses TRBV3-1 and TRBJ2-6; 9 bases are a match to TRBD1. This CDR3 spans 20 amino acids. V trimming: 4 bases; J trimming: 0 bases; junction bases outside the gene matches: 13. Germline V lookup: CDR1 LGHDT, CDR2 YNNKEL (reference sequence). The CDR3 region has the DNA TGTGCCAGCAGCCCACAAAATATGGGACAGGGCCGCTCTGGGGCCAACGTCCTGACTTTC. Residues: CASSPQNMGQGRSGANVLTF.

This clonotype was counted a few times. The chain is built from TRBV29-1 and TRBJ2-7, with a weak D call TRBD1 (6 bases). The CDR3 sequence is 12 residues long. Per germline, CDR1 SQVTM and CDR2 ANQGSEA. V was trimmed by 6 bases and J by 6 bases, leaving 15 bases between them. The CDR3 region is CSVAQGRGEQYF. CDR3 DNA: TGCAGCGTAGCACAGGGTAGGGGCGAGCAGTACTTC.

This clonotype came up many times. The V call is TRBV7-8, the J call TRBJ2-2; 9 bases align to TRBD2. There are 18 residues in the CDR3. Losses at the gene ends were 1 base for V and 4 bases for J; bases not matched to a gene: 10. The V gene's germline CDR1 is SGHVS and CDR2 FQNEAQ. CDR3 sequence (DNA): TGTGCCAGCAGCTTAGAGCTTAGCGGGAGATGGGGCACCGGGGAGCTGTTTTTT. Its translation: CASSLELSGRWGTGELFF.

This clonotype was recorded at least ten times. V gene TRBV20-1 combines with J gene TRBJ1-1, with TRBD1 identical over 8 bases. CDR1 DFQATT and CDR2 SNEGSKA come from the germline V gene (reference sequence). The junction had 10 bases not matched to a gene; V was cut back by 0 bases and J by 1 base. The CDR3 contains 17 residues. CDR3 DNA sequence: TGCAGTGCTAGAGATCTGGACAGGGAAGCCCAGAACACTGAAGCTTTCTTT. It is translated as CSARDLDREAQNTEAFF.

This clonotype has at least ten counts. The chain links TRBV4-2 to TRBJ1-4; D possibly corresponds to TRBD1 (5 bases). The V and J ends lost 0 bases and 8 bases respectively, with 19 bases between them. CDR3 size: 17 residues. Germline V gene lookup returns CDR1 LGHNA and CDR2 YNFKEQ. The chain's CDR3 is CASSQDGARSSQEKLFF. The CDR3 DNA reads TGTGCCAGCAGCCAAGATGGGGCTCGGAGCAGTCAAGAAAAACTGTTTTTT.

Ten or more counts support this clonotype. This chain uses TRBV7-6 with TRBJ2-5; maybe TRBD2 (6 bases). Germline V gene sequence: CDR1 SGHVS, CDR2 FNYEAQ. V lost 7 bases and J 4 bases, leaving 22 bases between the germline ends. The CDR3 loop spans 16 amino acids. In DNA form, the CDR3 reads TGTGCCAGCACCAGGGCGGAGGGCTGGGTAGGAGAGACCCAGTACTTC. Translation gives CASTRAEGWVGETQYF. Full variable domain (remainder filled in from reference TRBV7-6 and TRBJ2-5): GAGVSQSPRYKVTKRGQDVALRCDPISGHVSLYWYRQALGQGPEFLTYFNYEAQQDKSGLPNDRFSAERPEGSISTLTIQRTEQRDSAMYRCASTRAEGWVGETQYFGPGTRLLVL.

This clonotype was picked up a small number of times. This chain joins TRBV4-1 and TRBJ2-1; TRBD2 matches at 10 bases. Per germline, CDR1 MGHRA and CDR2 YSYEKL. V dropped 0 bases and J dropped 8; count of bases not matched to a gene: 4. This CDR3 has 15 residues. CDR3 nucleotides: TGCGCCAGCAGCCAAGAATTAAGCGGGAGGGATGAGCAGTTCTTC. It specifies CASSQELSGRDEQFF.

The chain recombines TRBV4-1 with TRBJ2-1, with a weak D call TRBD1 (6 bases). Germline V gene lookup returns CDR1 MGHRA and CDR2 YSYEKL. Trimming pared 0 bases from V and 5 bases from J, leaving 8 bases between. CDR3 length equals 14 residues. CDR3 residues: CASSQDRGNNEQFF. The CDR3 DNA sequence: TGCGCCAGCAGCCAAGATAGGGGGAACAATGAGCAGTTCTTC.

This clonotype was detected many times. The chain uses TRBV27 and TRBJ2-2; no clear D. This CDR3 comprises 15 residues. Germline V CDR1 and CDR2: MNHEY, SMNVEV (reference sequence). The V end was cut by 1 base, the J end by 0 bases, with 6 bases between. As DNA, the CDR3 is TGTGCCAGCAGTTTATTTGGCTCGAACACCGGGGAGCTGTTTTTT. As protein: CASSLFGSNTGELFF.

This clonotype was seen at least ten times. The CDR3 here is CASSPWEASEEAGDTQYF. The CDR3 coding sequence is TGTGCCAGCAGCCCGTGGGAGGCTAGCGAAGAGGCGGGGGATACGCAGTATTTT. The genes are TRBV11-2 and TRBJ2-3, with D tentatively TRBD2 (6 bases). V gave up 5 bases and J gave up 6 bases, with 27 bases separating them. Germline CDR1 is SGHAT and CDR2 is FQNNGV. This CDR3 region has 18 residues.

This clonotype has a count of ten or more. This CDR3 reads CASNGGGESYGYTF. The CDR3 DNA is TGTGCCAGCAACGGAGGGGGGGAAAGCTATGGCTACACCTTC. This chain links TRBV28 with TRBJ1-2; D might be TRBD1 (6 bases). CDR1 MDHEN and CDR2 SYDVKM come from the germline V gene. Between the trimmed V and J ends, which lost 7 bases and 4 bases, there was a span of 16 bases. The CDR3 is 14 residues long.

This clonotype was detected many times. The chain recombines TRBV15 with TRBJ1-1; D remains unclear. Trimming took 8 bases from V and 0 from J, leaving 7 bases between them. Germline V lookup: CDR1 LNHNV, CDR2 YYDKDF (reference sequence). This CDR3 is 12 amino acids long. CDR3 nucleotide sequence: TGTGCCACCTCTTTCTTGAACACTGAAGCTTTCTTT. This sequence encodes CATSFLNTEAFF.